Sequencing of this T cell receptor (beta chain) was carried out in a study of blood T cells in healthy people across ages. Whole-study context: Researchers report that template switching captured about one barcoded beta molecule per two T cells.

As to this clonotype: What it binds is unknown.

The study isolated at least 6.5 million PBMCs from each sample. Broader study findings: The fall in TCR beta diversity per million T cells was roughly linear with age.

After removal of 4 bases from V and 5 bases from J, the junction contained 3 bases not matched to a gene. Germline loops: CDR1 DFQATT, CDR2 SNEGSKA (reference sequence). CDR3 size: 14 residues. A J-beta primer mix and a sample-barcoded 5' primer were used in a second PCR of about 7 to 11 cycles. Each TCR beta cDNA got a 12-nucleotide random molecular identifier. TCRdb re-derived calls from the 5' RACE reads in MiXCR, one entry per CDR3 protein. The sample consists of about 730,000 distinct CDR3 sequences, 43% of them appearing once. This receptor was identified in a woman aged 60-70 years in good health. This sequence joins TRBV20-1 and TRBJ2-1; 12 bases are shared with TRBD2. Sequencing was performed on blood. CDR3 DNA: TGCAGTGCTACTAGCGGGGGGGCCCACAATGAGCAGTTCTTC. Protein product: CSATSGGAHNEQFF.